The source of this T cell receptor (beta chain) is a study of T cell changes during pregnancy in multiple sclerosis. Trimming at V came to 4 bases and at J to 4 bases, leaving 6 bases not matched to a gene. Germline V gene data show CDR1 as SGHNT and CDR2 as YYREEE (reference sequence). The CDR3 consists of 14 residues. Repertoires were generated with immunoSEQ multiplex PCR, while TCRdb's copy carries only in-frame clones and drops some. The table has about 100,000 clones, almost 95% seen once; the top ten hold approximately 1%. The sample here was peripheral blood, taken before pregnancy. The TCR sequence derives from a female donor with multiple sclerosis, enrolled in a pregnancy study. The rearrangement uses TRBV5-4 and TRBJ1-1; TRBD1 matches at 8 bases. The CDR3 sequence is CASSPDRASTEAFF. CDR3 sequence (DNA): TGTGCCAGCAGCCCGGACAGGGCTTCCACTGAAGCTTTCTTT.